This record concerns one TCR beta chain sequence. This clonotype occurred many times. What this receptor recognizes is not known. No qualities accompany the bases; no much larger clone lies one base away. This sample stems from a study of T cell repertoires in cytomegalovirus infection (dated by TCRdb to the late 2010s). Looking at the study overall: Donor HLA type was relevant to the analysis, as public TCR beta signatures indicated carriage of CMV infection together with the matching HLA type.

Sequenced on an Illumina HiSeq 1500. TCRdb reworked the public reads: Q25 trimming with fastp, MiXCR clone assembly, productive beta chains retained. Rows are combined by CDR3 protein, so each entry shows the most common genes and DNA. Recorded for this sample are roughly 230,000 distinct CDR3 sequences; approximately 7% of them occurred a single time. The top ten hold less than 7.5% of the sample. Broader findings and caveats from the paper: The ex vivo response was dominated by HLA-C-restricted CMV-specific TCR beta clonotypes, which also provided the single most frequent clonotype in two of eight donors. In both this cohort and an independent cohort of a few hundred donors, the cumulative frequency of public TCR beta family members distinguished carriers of CMV infection plus the relevant HLA type.

CDR1 and CDR2 are read off the germline V gene as MDHEN and SYDVKM. There are 16 amino acids in the CDR3, from cysteine to phenylalanine inclusive. Only the CDR3 DNA is retained, 48 bases long and in frame from the first base. V ends up 3 bases short and J 3 bases short, with an unmatched junction base count of 9. This sequence originates from a human donor in good health (CMV status not recorded). Some clones in this sample may be carry-over from other donors' samples. The rearranged chain carries TRBV28 and TRBJ1-2, with 8 bases matching TRBD1. Material: PBMCs. The DNA reads TGTGCCAGCAGTTTCTTCGGACAGGGATATGACTATGGCTACACCTTC. Its product reads: CASSFFGQGYDYGYTF.